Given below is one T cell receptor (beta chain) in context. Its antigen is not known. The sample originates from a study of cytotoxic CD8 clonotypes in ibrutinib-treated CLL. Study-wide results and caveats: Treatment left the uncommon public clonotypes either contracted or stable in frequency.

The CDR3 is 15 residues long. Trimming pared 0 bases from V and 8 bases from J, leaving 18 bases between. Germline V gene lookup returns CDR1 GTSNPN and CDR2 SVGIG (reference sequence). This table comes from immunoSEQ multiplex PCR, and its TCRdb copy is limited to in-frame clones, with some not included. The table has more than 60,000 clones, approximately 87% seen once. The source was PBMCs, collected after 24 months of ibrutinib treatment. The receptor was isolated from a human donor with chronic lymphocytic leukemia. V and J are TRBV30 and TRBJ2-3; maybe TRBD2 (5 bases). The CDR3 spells CAWSVSRGGRGTQYF. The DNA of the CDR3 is TGTGCCTGGAGTGTCTCTAGAGGCGGGCGCGGTACGCAGTATTTT.